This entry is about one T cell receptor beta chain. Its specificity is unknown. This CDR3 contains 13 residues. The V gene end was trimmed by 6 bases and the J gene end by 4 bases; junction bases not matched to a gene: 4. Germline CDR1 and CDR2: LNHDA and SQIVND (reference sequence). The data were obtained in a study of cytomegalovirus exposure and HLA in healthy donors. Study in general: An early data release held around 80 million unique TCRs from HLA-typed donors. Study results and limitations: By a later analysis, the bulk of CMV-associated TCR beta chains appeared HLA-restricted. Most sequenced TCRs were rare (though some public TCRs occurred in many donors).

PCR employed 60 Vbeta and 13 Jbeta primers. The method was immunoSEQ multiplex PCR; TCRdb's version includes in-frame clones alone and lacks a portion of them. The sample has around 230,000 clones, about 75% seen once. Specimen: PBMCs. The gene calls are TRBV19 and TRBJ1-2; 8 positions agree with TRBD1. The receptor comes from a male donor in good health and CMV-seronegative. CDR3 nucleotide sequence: TGTGCCAGTAGCCCTGACAGGGGCTATGGCTACACCTTC. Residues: CASSPDRGYGYTF.